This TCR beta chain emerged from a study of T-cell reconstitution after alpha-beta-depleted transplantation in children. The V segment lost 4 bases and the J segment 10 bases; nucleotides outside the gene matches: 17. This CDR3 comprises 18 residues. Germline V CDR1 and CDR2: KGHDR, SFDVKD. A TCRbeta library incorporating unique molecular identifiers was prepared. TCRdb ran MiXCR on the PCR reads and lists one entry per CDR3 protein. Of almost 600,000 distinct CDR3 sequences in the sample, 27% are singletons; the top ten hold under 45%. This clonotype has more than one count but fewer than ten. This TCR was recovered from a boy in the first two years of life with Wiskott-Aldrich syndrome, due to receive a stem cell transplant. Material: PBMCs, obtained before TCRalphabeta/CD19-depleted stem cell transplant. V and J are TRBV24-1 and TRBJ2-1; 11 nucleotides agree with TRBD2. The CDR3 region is CATSDPLGSGRAVEEQFF. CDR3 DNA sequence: TGTGCCACCAGTGACCCCTTGGGTAGCGGGAGGGCCGTCGAGGAGCAGTTCTTC.